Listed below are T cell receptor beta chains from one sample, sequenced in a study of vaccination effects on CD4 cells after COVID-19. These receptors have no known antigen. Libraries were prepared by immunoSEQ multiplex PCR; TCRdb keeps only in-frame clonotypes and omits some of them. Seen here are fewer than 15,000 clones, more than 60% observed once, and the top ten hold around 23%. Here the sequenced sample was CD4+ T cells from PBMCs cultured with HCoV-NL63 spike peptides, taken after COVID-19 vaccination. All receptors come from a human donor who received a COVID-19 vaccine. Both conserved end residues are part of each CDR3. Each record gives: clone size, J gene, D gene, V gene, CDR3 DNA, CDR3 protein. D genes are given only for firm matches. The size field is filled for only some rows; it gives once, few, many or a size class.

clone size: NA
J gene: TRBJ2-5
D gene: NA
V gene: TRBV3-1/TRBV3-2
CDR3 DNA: TGTGCCAGCAGCCAAGGTCCGCTACAGGGGACCCAGTACTTC
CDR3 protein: CASSQGPLQGTQYF

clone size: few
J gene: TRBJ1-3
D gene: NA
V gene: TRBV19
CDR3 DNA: TGTGCCAGTAGTCTTCGGTCCGGAAACACCATATATTTT
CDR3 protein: CASSLRSGNTIYF

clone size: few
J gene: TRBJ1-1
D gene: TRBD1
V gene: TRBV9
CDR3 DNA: TGTGCCAGCAGCGTAGGGGGACAGGGAAGGACTGAAGCTTTCTTT
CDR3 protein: CASSVGGQGRTEAFF

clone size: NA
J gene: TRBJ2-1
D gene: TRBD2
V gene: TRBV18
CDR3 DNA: TGTGCCAGCTCCTCGGGACTAGCGGCAGGGGGGGAGCAGTTCTTC
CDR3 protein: CASSSGLAAGGEQFF

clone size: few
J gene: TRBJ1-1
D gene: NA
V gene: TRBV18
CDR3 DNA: TGTGCCAGCTCACCACGGAAAGACGGCACTGAAGCTTTCTTT
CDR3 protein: CASSPRKDGTEAFF

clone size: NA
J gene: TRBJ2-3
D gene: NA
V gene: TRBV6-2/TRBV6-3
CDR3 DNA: TGTGCCAGCAGTGTTGACGGTCTGGTAACAGATACGCAGTATTTT
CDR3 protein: CASSVDGLVTDTQYF

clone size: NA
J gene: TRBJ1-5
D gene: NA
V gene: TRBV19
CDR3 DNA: TGTGCCAGTAGTATAGCCCGACAGTCCTATAGCAATCAGCCCCAGCATTTT
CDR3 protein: CASSIARQSYSNQPQHF

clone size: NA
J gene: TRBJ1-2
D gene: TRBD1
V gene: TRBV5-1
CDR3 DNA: TGCGCCAGCAGCCAGGGGGGGGTTGCTGGCTACACCTTC
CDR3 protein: CASSQGGVAGYTF

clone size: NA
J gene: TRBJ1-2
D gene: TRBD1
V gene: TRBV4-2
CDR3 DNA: TGTGCCAGCAGCGGGGACAGGGACTATGGCTACACCTTC
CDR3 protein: CASSGDRDYGYTF

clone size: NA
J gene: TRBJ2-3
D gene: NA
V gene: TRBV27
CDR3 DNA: TGTGCCAGCAGTTGGGCCAGGCACACAGATACGCAGTATTTT
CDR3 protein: CASSWARHTDTQYF

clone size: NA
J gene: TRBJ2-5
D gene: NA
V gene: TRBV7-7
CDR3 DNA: TGTGCTAGCAGCTCCTCCCGAGCGGAACTCCAAGAGACCCAGTACTTC
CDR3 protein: CASSSSRAELQETQYF

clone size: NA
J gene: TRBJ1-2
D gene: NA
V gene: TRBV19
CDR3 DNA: TGTGCCAGTAGTATCACCCGGGCCGGAGTCTATGGCTACACCTTC
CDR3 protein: CASSITRAGVYGYTF

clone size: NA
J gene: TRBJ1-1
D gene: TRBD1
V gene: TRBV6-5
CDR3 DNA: TGTGCCAGCAGCCTAGGGACAGGAGAAGCTTTCTTT
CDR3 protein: CASSLGTGEAFF

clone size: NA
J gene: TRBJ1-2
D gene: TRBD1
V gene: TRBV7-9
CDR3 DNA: TGTGCCAGCAGCGCACCCGGACAGGGGGAGAATGGCTACACCTTC
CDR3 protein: CASSAPGQGENGYTF

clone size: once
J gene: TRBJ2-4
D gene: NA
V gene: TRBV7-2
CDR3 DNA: TGTGCCAGCAGCTTATCGGACGTGTCCAAAAACATTCAGTACTTC
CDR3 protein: CASSLSDVSKNIQYF

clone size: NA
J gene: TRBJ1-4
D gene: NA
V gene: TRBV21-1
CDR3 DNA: TGTGCCAGCCCGGGACAGGGGGATGAAAAACTGTTTTTT
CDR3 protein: CASPGQGDEKLFF

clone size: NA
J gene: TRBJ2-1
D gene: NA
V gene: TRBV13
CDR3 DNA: TGTGCCAGCAGCTATTACAATGAGCAGTTCTTC
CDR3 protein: CASSYYNEQFF

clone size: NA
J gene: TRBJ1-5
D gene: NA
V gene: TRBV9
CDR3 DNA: TGTGCCAGCACCGGAGCAGGCCCGGGGCAGCCCCAGCATTTT
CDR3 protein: CASTGAGPGQPQHF

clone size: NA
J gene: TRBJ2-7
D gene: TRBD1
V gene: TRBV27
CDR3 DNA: TGTGCCAGCGCAACCTTTGGGGACAGAGCCTACGAGCAGTACTTC
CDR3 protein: CASATFGDRAYEQYF

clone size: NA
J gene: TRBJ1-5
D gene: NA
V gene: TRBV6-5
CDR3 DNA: TGTGCCAGTATACAGGGCGGCGAACAGCCCCAGCATTTT
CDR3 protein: CASIQGGEQPQHF

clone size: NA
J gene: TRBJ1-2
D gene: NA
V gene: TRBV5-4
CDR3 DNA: TGTGCCAGCAGCTTGGCCGAGGTGCATGGCTACACCTTC
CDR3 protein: CASSLAEVHGYTF

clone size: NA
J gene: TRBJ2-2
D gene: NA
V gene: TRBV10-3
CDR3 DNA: TGTGCCATCAGTGAGTCTATCACCGGGGAGCTGTTTTTT
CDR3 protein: CAISESITGELFF

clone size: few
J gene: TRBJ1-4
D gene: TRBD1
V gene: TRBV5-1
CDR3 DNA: TGCGCCAGCAGCAGCGGACAGGGCAGTGAAAAACTGTTTTTT
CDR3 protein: CASSSGQGSEKLFF

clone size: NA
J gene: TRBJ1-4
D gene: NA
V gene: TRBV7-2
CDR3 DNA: TGTGCCAGCAGCCCACGGTTGCGTAATGAAAAACTGTTTTTT
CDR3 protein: CASSPRLRNEKLFF

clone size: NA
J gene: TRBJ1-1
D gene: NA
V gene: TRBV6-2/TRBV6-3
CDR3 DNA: TGTGCCAGCAGTTACCTCATGACAGTGGGGAACACTGAAGCTTTCTTT
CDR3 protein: CASSYLMTVGNTEAFF

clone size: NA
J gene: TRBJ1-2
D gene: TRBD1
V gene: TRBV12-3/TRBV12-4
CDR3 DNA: TGTGCCAGCAGAGGGACAGGCACCTATGGCTACACCTTC
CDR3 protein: CASRGTGTYGYTF

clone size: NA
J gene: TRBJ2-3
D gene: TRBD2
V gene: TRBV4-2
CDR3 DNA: TGTGCCAGCAGCCAAGAACGACTAGCTGTAGATACGCAGTATTTT
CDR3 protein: CASSQERLAVDTQYF

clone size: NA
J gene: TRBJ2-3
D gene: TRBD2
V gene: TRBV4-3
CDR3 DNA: TGCGCCAGCAGCCAAGGGGCCATGGCGGGGGGGCCGACAGATACGCAGTATTTT
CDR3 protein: CASSQGAMAGGPTDTQYF

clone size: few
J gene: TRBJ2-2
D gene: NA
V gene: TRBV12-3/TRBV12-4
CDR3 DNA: TGTGCCAGCAGTTCTGCAGTACGCGGGGAGCTGTTTTTT
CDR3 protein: CASSSAVRGELFF

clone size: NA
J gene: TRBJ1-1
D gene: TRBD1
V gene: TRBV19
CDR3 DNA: TGTGCCACCGGCCAGGGGGGCTTGGGGAACACTGAAGCTTTCTTT
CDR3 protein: CATGQGGLGNTEAFF

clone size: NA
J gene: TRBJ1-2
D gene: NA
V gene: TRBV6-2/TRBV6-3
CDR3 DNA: TGTGCCAGCAGTGCAACAGGGAAAAGCTATGGCTACACCTTC
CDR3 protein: CASSATGKSYGYTF

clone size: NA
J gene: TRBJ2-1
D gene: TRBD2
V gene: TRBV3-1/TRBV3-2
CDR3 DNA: TGTGCCAGCACGGCGGGAGTGGGTTACAATGAGCAGTTCTTC
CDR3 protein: CASTAGVGYNEQFF

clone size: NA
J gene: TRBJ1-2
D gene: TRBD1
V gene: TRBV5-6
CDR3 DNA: TGTGCCAGCAGCTCCCGCGGGAGACAGGGGCACTATGGCTACACCTTC
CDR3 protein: CASSSRGRQGHYGYTF

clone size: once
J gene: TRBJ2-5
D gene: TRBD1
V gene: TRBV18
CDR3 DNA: TGTGCCAGCTCACCACCCGGGACAGGGTCAGAGACCCAGTACTTC
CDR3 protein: CASSPPGTGSETQYF

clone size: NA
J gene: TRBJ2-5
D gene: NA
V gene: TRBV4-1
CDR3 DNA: TGCGCCAGCAGCCAAGATCGTGGCGGAAGAACGGTGGAGACCCAGTACTTC
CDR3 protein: CASSQDRGGRTVETQYF

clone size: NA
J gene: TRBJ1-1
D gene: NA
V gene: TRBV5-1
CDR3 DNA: TGCGCCAGCAGCTTGGAGGGCGCTAACACTGAAGCTTTCTTT
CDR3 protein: CASSLEGANTEAFF

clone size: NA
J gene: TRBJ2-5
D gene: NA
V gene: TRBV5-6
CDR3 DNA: TGTGCCAGCAGCTTTGGTACCCAAGAGACCCAGTACTTC
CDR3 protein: CASSFGTQETQYF

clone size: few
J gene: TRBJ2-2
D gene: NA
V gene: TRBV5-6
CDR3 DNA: TGTGCCAGCAGCCGGGGGCTAACTACGTGGGGGGCCGGGGAGCTGTTTTTT
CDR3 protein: CASSRGLTTWGAGELFF

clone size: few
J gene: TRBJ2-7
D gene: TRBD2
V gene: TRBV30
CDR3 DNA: TGTGCCGGATTTAGCGGGAGGGGATACGAGCAGTACTTC
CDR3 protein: CAGFSGRGYEQYF

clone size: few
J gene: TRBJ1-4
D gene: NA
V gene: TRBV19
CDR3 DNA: TGTGCCAGTAGTATGATTCGGCAGGGAGAAAAACTGTTTTTT
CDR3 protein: CASSMIRQGEKLFF

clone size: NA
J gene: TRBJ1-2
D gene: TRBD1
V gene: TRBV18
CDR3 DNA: TGTGCCAGCTCACCTCAGGGACAGGGGGCGCAAGGCTACACCTTC
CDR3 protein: CASSPQGQGAQGYTF

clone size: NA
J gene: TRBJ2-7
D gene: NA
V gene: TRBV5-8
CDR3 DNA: TGTGCCAGCAGCCTGGGAGGTGTGGGCATCTACGAGCAGTACTTC
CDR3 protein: CASSLGGVGIYEQYF

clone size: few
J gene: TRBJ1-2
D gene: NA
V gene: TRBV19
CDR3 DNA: TGTGCCAGTAGCGTGAACTCGGGGACCTATGGCTACACCTTC
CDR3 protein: CASSVNSGTYGYTF

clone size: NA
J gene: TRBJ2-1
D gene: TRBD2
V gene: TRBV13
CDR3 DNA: TGTGCCAGCAGACAGACTAGCGGGAGTGTCACCTACAATGAGCAGTTCTTC
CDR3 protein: CASRQTSGSVTYNEQFF

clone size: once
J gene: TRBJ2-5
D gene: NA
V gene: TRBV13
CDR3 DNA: TGTGCCAGCAGCTTACAAGAGACCCAGTACTTC
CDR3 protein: CASSLQETQYF